Detailed here is one TCR beta chain. The sample comes from a study of blood T cell repertoires in COVID-19. Study-wide background: COVID-19 samples collected from the United States, Italy and Spain covered acute and convalescent phases. PBMCs, B-cell-depleted T cells, or T cells provided the cDNA or gDNA that made up the material.

Per the study methods: Estimation of nucleated cell counts was performed using reference gene primer amplification. Data came from immunoSEQ multiplex PCR; TCRdb stores just in-frame clones and leaves some out. Clonal size and the V and J genes are those of that table, whereas D and trimming came from the DNA. The profile shows about 67,000 clones, roughly 89% of them singletons. V lost 6 bases, J lost 0 bases, and 14 bases lay in between. The germline V gene encodes CDR1 LGHNA and CDR2 YNFKEQ. The CDR3 totals 15 residues. The rearrangement joins TRBV4-2 to TRBJ1-1; no clear D. The material sequenced was peripheral blood. The TCR was taken from a woman older than 75 with acute or convalescent COVID-19. Here the CDR3 reads CASRKPGILNTEAFF. DNA for the CDR3: TGTGCCAGCAGGAAACCGGGGATCTTGAACACTGAAGCTTTCTTT.